This section outlines one TCR beta chain sequence together with its context. As yet, its antigen is unknown. The data belong to a study of T cell repertoires in cytomegalovirus infection. Overall study: An indication of both CMV infection and matching HLA type came from public TCR beta signatures. Regarding the study as a whole: Summed frequency of public TCR beta families distinguished CMV carriers with the relevant HLA. HLA-C-restricted CMV clonotypes gave the most frequent clonotype in two of eight donors.

The CDR3 covers 13 residues. Germline V gene data show CDR1 as LNHDA and CDR2 as SQIVND (reference sequence). V was clipped by 6 bases and J by 5 bases; unmatched bases: 7. TCRdb called the reads again in MiXCR, with one record for every CDR3 protein. Of some 400,000 distinct CDR3 sequences listed, roughly 18% are singletons. The sample comprised PBMCs. This sequence joins TRBV19 and TRBJ2-7; TRBD1 agrees at 7 bases. This clonotype was obtained from a human donor in good health (CMV status not recorded). Some clones in this sample may be carry-over from other donors' samples. For the CDR3, the DNA is TGTGCCAGTAGCCCGTTGACAGGGAACGAGCAGTACTTC. It is translated as CASSPLTGNEQYF.